The rows below give T cell receptor beta chains drawn from one sample of a study of spatial heterogeneity in lung cancer. TCRdb re-derived calls from the 5' RACE reads in MiXCR, one entry per CDR3 protein. Of around 48,000 distinct CDR3 sequences listed, less than 5.5% are singletons. The sequenced sample was PBMCs, obtained at surgery. These receptors were collected from a male donor with early-stage non-small cell lung cancer. CDR3s include the opening cysteine and the closing phenylalanine or tryptophan. The D gene is left open where the match is weak. Some rows have no size entry. The others give once, few or many, or a class for an expanded clone.

cdr3_aa cdr3_nt j_call clone_size d_call v_call
CASRVTRGYGYTF TGTGCCAGCCGTGTCACGAGGGGGTATGGCTACACCTTC TRBJ1-2 many NA TRBV28
CIVRTTNTGELFF TGCATCGTTAGGACCACGAACACCGGGGAGCTGTTTTTT TRBJ2-2 few NA TRBV29-1
CASRGGAGANVLTF TGTGCCAGCAGGGGAGGGGCTGGGGCCAACGTCCTGACTTTC TRBJ2-6 NA TRBD2 TRBV27
CSARDRGRISYEQYF TGCAGTGCTAGAGATCGCGGGCGGATCTCCTACGAGCAGTACTTC TRBJ2-7 NA NA TRBV20-1
CASNSFAGVNTEAFF TGTGCCAGCAACTCCTTCGCGGGGGTGAACACTGAAGCTTTCTTT TRBJ1-1 many NA TRBV6-2/TRBV6-3
CSASPGFYEQYF TGCAGTGCTAGTCCCGGGTTCTACGAGCAGTACTTC TRBJ2-7 many NA TRBV20-1
CASTQGPGQGNTEAFF TGTGCCAGCACTCAAGGACCGGGACAGGGGAACACTGAAGCTTTCTTT TRBJ1-1 few TRBD1 TRBV3-1
CATRPPGVDNEQFF TGTGCCACCCGTCCCCCGGGAGTAGACAATGAGCAGTTCTTC TRBJ2-1 many NA TRBV24-1
CASSLVGPNEKLFF TGCGCCAGCAGCTTGGTGGGGCCTAATGAAAAACTGTTTTTT TRBJ1-4 NA NA TRBV5-1
CSATDPLHVNTEAFF TGCAGTGCTACCGACCCCCTTCACGTGAACACTGAAGCTTTCTTT TRBJ1-1 many NA TRBV20-1
CSARDGRFTEAFF TGCAGTGCTAGAGATGGCAGGTTTACTGAAGCTTTCTTT TRBJ1-1 many NA TRBV20-1
CASTNRGVGEKLFF TGTGCCAGCACAAACAGGGGAGTAGGAGAAAAACTGTTTTTT TRBJ1-4 many TRBD1 TRBV19
CASSFGTMKTDTQYF TGTGCCAGCAGCTTCGGGACGATGAAGACAGATACGCAGTATTTT TRBJ2-3 NA NA TRBV7-8
CASRPRGPYNEQFF TGTGCCAGCAGGCCCAGGGGGCCCTACAATGAGCAGTTCTTC TRBJ2-1 many TRBD1 TRBV27
CASSSRQGSNQPQHF TGTGCCAGCAGTTCCCGACAGGGTAGCAATCAGCCCCAGCATTTT TRBJ1-5 many TRBD1 TRBV12-3/TRBV12-4
CASSSTSGVLYEQFF TGTGCCAGCAGTTCGACTAGCGGAGTCTTGTATGAGCAGTTCTTC TRBJ2-1 many TRBD2 TRBV6-5
CATRPDFYGYTF TGTGCCACCCGACCGGACTTCTATGGCTACACCTTC TRBJ1-2 many NA TRBV6-2/TRBV6-3
CASRGGYNEQFF TGTGCCAGCAGGGGGGGATACAATGAGCAGTTCTTC TRBJ2-1 many NA TRBV4-2
CASSSLQGASPLHF TGTGCCAGCAGTTCTTTACAGGGAGCTTCACCCCTCCACTTT TRBJ1-6 many NA TRBV6-5
CASSPGLLGTDTQYF TGTGCCAGCAGCCCGGGACTACTAGGCACAGATACGCAGTATTTT TRBJ2-3 few TRBD2 TRBV7-2
CASSLEAGPYEQYF TGTGCCAGCAGCTTGGAAGCGGGACCCTACGAGCAGTACTTC TRBJ2-7 many TRBD2 TRBV7-2
CATSDLQGGPNTGELFF TGTGCCACCAGTGATTTGCAAGGGGGCCCGAACACCGGGGAGCTGTTTTTT TRBJ2-2 many TRBD1 TRBV24-1
CSVEGQGPTYEQYF TGCAGCGTTGAGGGACAGGGGCCTACCTACGAGCAGTACTTC TRBJ2-7 many TRBD1 TRBV29-1
CASSLAGGTDTQYF TGTGCCAGCAGTTTAGCGGGAGGCACAGATACGCAGTATTTT TRBJ2-3 many NA TRBV12-3/TRBV12-4
CASSSTSGSIEQYF TGTGCCAGCAGTTCGACTAGCGGGAGTATTGAGCAGTACTTC TRBJ2-7 NA TRBD2 TRBV12-3/TRBV12-4
CASRAVETGANVLTF TGTGCCAGCAGGGCGGTGGAGACTGGGGCCAACGTCCTGACTTTC TRBJ2-6 many NA TRBV11-2
CASRLTPGTYEQYF TGCGCCAGCCGCCTGACTCCTGGGACCTACGAGCAGTACTTC TRBJ2-7 many NA TRBV5-1
CASSLEYGGTGETQYF TGTGCCAGCAGCTTAGAGTATGGGGGAACCGGCGAGACCCAGTACTTC TRBJ2-5 many NA TRBV7-2
CASSFRDRAFGANVLTF TGTGCCAGCAGTTTTAGGGACAGGGCATTCGGGGCCAACGTCCTGACTTTC TRBJ2-6 many TRBD1 TRBV28
CASSLGPQETQYF TGTGCCAGCAGCTTAGGGCCCCAAGAGACCCAGTACTTC TRBJ2-5 many NA TRBV7-9
CASSPLNRGGADTQYF TGTGCCAGCAGCCCCCTGAACAGGGGGGGCGCAGATACGCAGTATTTT TRBJ2-3 many NA TRBV2
CASSSTPGAGNTGELFF TGTGCCAGCAGCTCCACCCCTGGAGCGGGAAACACCGGGGAGCTGTTTTTT TRBJ2-2 many TRBD2 TRBV7-2
CAISVDRGSSNQPQHF TGTGCCATCAGTGTCGACAGGGGTTCGAGCAATCAGCCCCAGCATTTT TRBJ1-5 NA TRBD1 TRBV10-3
CASSVGWASSYEQYF TGTGCCAGCAGCGTAGGTTGGGCAAGCTCCTACGAGCAGTACTTC TRBJ2-7 many NA TRBV9
CATSGSGSWGEQFF TGTGCCACCAGTGGGAGCGGGAGCTGGGGTGAGCAGTTCTTC TRBJ2-1 many TRBD2 TRBV24-1
CASSPLGTGDTETQYF TGTGCCAGCTCACCTCTCGGGACAGGGGATACGGAGACCCAGTACTTC TRBJ2-5 NA TRBD1 TRBV18
CASSIRHGETQYF TGTGCCAGTAGTATACGTCACGGGGAGACCCAGTACTTC TRBJ2-5 many NA TRBV19